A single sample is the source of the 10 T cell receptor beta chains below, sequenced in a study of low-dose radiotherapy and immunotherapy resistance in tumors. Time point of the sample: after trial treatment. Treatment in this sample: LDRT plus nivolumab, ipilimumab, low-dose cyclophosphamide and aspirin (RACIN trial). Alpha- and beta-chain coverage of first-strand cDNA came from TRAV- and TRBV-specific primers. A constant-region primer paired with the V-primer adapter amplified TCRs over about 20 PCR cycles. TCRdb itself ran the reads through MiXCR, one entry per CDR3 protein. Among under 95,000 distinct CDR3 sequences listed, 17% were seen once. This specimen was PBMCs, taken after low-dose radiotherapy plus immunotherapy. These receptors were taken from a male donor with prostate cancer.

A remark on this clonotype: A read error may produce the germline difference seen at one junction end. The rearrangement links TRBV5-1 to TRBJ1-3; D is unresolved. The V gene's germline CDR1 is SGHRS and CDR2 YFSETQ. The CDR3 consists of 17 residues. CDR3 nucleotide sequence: TGTGCCAGCAGCTTTTTTGCCGGAGGCGGACCTGGAAACACCATATATTTT. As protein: CASSFFAGGGPGNTIYF.

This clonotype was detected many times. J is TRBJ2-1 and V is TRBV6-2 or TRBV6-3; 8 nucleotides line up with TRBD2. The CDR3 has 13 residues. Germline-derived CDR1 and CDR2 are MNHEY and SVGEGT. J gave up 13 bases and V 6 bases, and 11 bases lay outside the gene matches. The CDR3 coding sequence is TGTGCCAGCAGCAATGGACTAGCCGCGGAACAGTTCTTC. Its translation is CASSNGLAAEQFF.

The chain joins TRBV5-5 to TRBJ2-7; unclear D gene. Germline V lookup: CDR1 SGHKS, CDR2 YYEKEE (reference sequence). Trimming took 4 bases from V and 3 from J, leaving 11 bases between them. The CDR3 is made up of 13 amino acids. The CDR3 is CASSTAEGYEQYF. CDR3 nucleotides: TGTGCCAGCAGCACGGCCGAAGGCTACGAGCAGTACTTC.

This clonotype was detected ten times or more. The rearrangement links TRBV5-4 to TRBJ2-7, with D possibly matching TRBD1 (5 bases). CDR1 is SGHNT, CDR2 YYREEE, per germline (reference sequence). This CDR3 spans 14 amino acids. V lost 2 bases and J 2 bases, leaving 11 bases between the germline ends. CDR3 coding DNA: TGTGCCAGCAGCTTCACCGGACATACCTACGAGCAGTACTTC. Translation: CASSFTGHTYEQYF.

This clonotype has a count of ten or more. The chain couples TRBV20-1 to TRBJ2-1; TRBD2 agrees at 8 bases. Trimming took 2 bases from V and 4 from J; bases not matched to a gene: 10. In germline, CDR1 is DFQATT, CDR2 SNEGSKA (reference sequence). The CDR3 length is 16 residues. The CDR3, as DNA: TGCAGTGCTAGATCCCTACTAGCGGAATCATACAATGAGCAGTTCTTC. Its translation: CSARSLLAESYNEQFF.

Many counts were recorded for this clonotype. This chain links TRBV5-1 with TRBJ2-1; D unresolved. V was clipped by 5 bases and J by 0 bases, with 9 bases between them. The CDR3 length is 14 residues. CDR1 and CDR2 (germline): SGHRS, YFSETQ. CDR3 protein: CASSTALSYNEQFF. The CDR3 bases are TGCGCCAGCAGTACAGCCCTCTCCTACAATGAGCAGTTCTTC.

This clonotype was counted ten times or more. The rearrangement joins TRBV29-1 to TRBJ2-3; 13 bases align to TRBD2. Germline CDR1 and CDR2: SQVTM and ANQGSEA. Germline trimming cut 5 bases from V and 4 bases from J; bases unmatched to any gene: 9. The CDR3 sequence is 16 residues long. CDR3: CSVTSGRVTIPDTQYF. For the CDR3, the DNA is TGCAGCGTTACTAGCGGGAGGGTCACGATCCCAGATACGCAGTATTTT.

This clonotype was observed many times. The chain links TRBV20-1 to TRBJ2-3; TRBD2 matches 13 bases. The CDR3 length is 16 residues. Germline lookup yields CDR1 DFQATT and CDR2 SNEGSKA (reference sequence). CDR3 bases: TGCAGGGGAACTAGCGGGAGGGTGTTTGGCACAGATACGCAGTATTTT. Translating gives CRGTSGRVFGTDTQYF.

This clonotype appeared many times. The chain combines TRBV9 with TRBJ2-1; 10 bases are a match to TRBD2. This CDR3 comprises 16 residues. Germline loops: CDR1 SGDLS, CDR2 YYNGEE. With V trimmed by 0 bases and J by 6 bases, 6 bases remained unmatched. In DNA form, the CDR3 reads TGTGCCAGCAGCGTAGGGACTAGCGGACGGCGCAATGAGCAGTTCTTC. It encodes CASSVGTSGRRNEQFF.

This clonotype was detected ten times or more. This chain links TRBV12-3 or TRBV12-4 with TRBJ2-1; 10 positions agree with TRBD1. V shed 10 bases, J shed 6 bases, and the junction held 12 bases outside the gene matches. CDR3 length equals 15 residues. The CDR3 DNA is TGTGCCACCCGGCCTGGGACAGGGGCCTTCAATGAGCAGTTCTTC. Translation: CATRPGTGAFNEQFF.